The 12 T cell receptor beta chains presented below share a single source sample, sequenced in a study of blood T cell repertoires in COVID-19. Using immunoSEQ multiplex PCR, the repertoire was profiled, and TCRdb retains in-frame clones only, with some absent. The sample records more than 200,000 clones, 65% to 85% being singletons. The material sequenced was PBMCs or T cells enriched from blood (not recorded which). The receptor source for this set is a man aged 25 to 40 with acute COVID-19.

This rearrangement joins TRBV6-5 to TRBJ2-1; no firm D call. V was trimmed by 2 bases and J by 8 bases, leaving 13 bases between them. This CDR3 is 14 amino acids long. Per germline, CDR1 MNHEY and CDR2 SVGAGI. The DNA of the CDR3 is TGTGCCAGCAGTTACGAAGCTACGGGTGATGAGCAGTTCTTC. Residues: CASSYEATGDEQFF.

V and J are TRBV5-1 and TRBJ2-5; 7 bases agree with TRBD2. This CDR3 contains 16 residues. J lost 0 bases, V lost 3 bases, and 8 bases had no gene match. CDR1 and CDR2 (germline): SGHRS, YFSETQ. Here the CDR3 reads CASSSWTSQYQETQYF. The CDR3 DNA reads as TGCGCCAGCAGCTCCTGGACTAGTCAGTACCAAGAGACCCAGTACTTC.

Concerning this clone itself: At the DNA level, this CDR3 is encoded by other sequences in the same sample as well. The chain combines TRBV27 with TRBJ1-2; no clear D. The CDR3 contains 13 residues. Germline V CDR1 and CDR2: MNHEY, SMNVEV (reference sequence). V lost 1 base, J lost 4 bases, and 7 bases lay in between. CDR3 region: CASSLFPFYGYTF. The CDR3 DNA reads TGTGCCAGCAGTTTATTCCCATTCTATGGCTACACCTTC.

The CDR3 DNA follows: TGCGCCAGCAGCTTGGCAGGACAACAAAACTATGGCTACACCTTC. Its translation is CASSLAGQQNYGYTF. The chain carries TRBV5-1 and TRBJ1-2, with D maybe TRBD1 (5 bases). This CDR3 contains 15 residues. The germline V gene has CDR1 SGHRS and CDR2 YFSETQ. V was shortened by 0 bases and J by 2 bases, with 11 bases between the two germline ends.

The rearrangement links TRBV12-3 or TRBV12-4 to TRBJ2-3, with D maybe TRBD1 (6 bases). The CDR3 has 12 amino acids. Trimming stripped 1 base from V and 11 bases from J, with 10 bases between. CDR3 residues: CASSLVRGQQYF. The CDR3 DNA sequence: TGTGCCAGCAGTTTAGTGAGGGGACAGCAGTATTTT.

This clone was seen only once. The rearrangement links TRBV4-1 to TRBJ2-3; D perhaps matches TRBD2 (7 bases). Germline V lookup: CDR1 MGHRA, CDR2 YSYEKL. This CDR3 is built from 16 residues. The V end lost 4 bases, the J end lost 5 bases, and 19 bases lay between the germline ends. CDR3 residues: CASSLEGGLAKDTQYF. In DNA, the CDR3 is TGCGCCAGCAGCCTCGAGGGGGGGCTAGCGAAAGATACGCAGTATTTT.

The CDR3 loop is CAWRPGLALNYGYTF. Written as DNA, the CDR3 is TGTGCCTGGAGACCGGGACTAGCTCTAAACTATGGCTACACCTTC. V usage is TRBV30 and J usage is TRBJ1-2; D might be TRBD1 (5 bases). The CDR3 loop spans 15 amino acids. The ends were cut back, 3 bases at V and 2 bases at J, with 16 bases in the middle. Germline V gene lookup returns CDR1 GTSNPN and CDR2 SVGIG (reference sequence).

J is TRBJ2-1 and V is TRBV19; a weak D match, TRBD1 (6 bases). The germline V gene has CDR1 LNHDA and CDR2 SQIVND (reference sequence). The ends were cut back, 3 bases at V and 7 bases at J, with 10 bases in the middle. The CDR3 consists of 13 residues. The CDR3 sequence is CASSITGINEQFF. Here the CDR3 DNA reads TGTGCCAGTAGTATTACAGGGATAAATGAGCAGTTCTTC. Drawing the rest from reference TRBV19 and TRBJ2-1, the complete variable domain is DGGITQSPKYLFRKEGQNVTLSCEQNLNHDAMYWYRQDPGQGLRLIYYSQIVNDFQKGDIAEGYSVSREKKESFPLTVTSAQKNPTAFYLCASSITGINEQFFGPGTRLTVL.

The rearrangement uses TRBV6-5 and TRBJ2-5; D remains unclear. There are 15 residues in the CDR3. The germline CDR1 and CDR2 sequences are MNHEY and SVGAGI. V lost 2 bases and J lost 1, with 11 bases in between. The chain's CDR3 is CASSYGVGGQETQYF. The CDR3 region has the DNA TGTGCCAGCAGTTACGGAGTTGGCGGCCAAGAGACCCAGTACTTC.

The chain has TRBV4-1 and TRBJ1-1; D is ambiguous. CDR1 MGHRA and CDR2 YSYEKL come from the germline V gene. The V end was cut by 1 base, the J end by 6 bases, with 3 bases between. The CDR3 length is 11 residues. CDR3 bases: TGCGCCAGCAGCCAAGCGGCTGAAGCTTTCTTT. Its translation: CASSQAAEAFF.

The V and J genes are TRBV27 and TRBJ1-6; TRBD1 agrees at 7 bases. V lost 6 bases to trimming and J lost 6 bases; unmatched junction nucleotides: 5. The CDR3 has 14 amino acids. CDR1 and CDR2 from the germline V gene are MNHEY and SMNVEV (reference sequence). CDR3 region: CASSPDRVNSPLHF. As DNA, the CDR3 is TGTGCCAGCAGCCCCGACAGGGTTAATTCACCCCTCCACTTT.

This clone turned up a few times. This sequence joins TRBV14 and TRBJ1-1; D is ambiguous. Germline loops: CDR1 SGHDN, CDR2 FVKESK. The V end was cut by 0 bases, the J end by 4 bases, with 9 bases between. This CDR3 comprises 14 residues. CDR3 sequence reads: CASSQDSGVTEAFF. The CDR3 coding sequence is TGTGCCAGCAGCCAAGATTCTGGAGTCACTGAAGCTTTCTTT.